A single sample is the source of the 19 T cell receptor beta chains below, sequenced in a study of STAT3 mutations in large granular lymphocyte leukemia. No antigen has been assigned to these receptors. Broader study findings: Every T-cell large granular lymphocyte leukemia patient had at least one immunodominant TCR beta clonotype.

The data were produced by immunoSEQ multiplex PCR, yet TCRdb's version contains in-frame clones alone and is incomplete. The data contain over 10,000 clones, about 84% of them singletons. The specimen sequenced was peripheral blood mononuclear cells. The receptors stem from a man aged 55 to 70 with T-cell large granular lymphocyte leukemia. Some clones in this sample may be carry-over from other donors' samples.

This chain connects TRBV5-5 to TRBJ1-5, with 8 nucleotides matching TRBD1. The CDR3 totals 15 residues. CDR1 is SGHKS and CDR2 is YYEKEE in the germline V gene (reference sequence). The trim removed 5 bases at V and 6 bases at J, leaving 10 bases unmatched. The DNA for the CDR3 is TGTGCCAGCAGTCACACAGGGGGTTCAGGTCAGCCCCAGCATTTT. This sequence encodes CASSHTGGSGQPQHF.

J is TRBJ2-5 and V is TRBV5-4, with D maybe TRBD1 (7 bases). This CDR3 has 16 amino acids. Germline V gene lookup returns CDR1 SGHNT and CDR2 YYREEE (reference sequence). Trimming removed 0 bases at V and 2 bases at J, with 14 bases between. Here the CDR3 DNA reads TGTGCCAGCAGCTTGGACGCCGGGGGACAGCAAGAGACCCAGTACTTC. Translating it yields CASSLDAGGQQETQYF. Full variable domain (rest looked up from reference TRBV5-4 and TRBJ2-5): ETGVTQSPTHLIKTRGQQVTLRCSSQSGHNTVSWYQQALGQGPQFIFQYYREEENGRGNFPPRFSGLQFPNYSSELNVNALELDDSALYLCASSLDAGGQQETQYFGPGTRLLVL.

The genes are TRBV4-1 and TRBJ2-7, with D unresolved. This CDR3 spans 11 amino acids. Germline V gene sequence: CDR1 MGHRA, CDR2 YSYEKL. V gave up 8 bases and J gave up 6 bases, with 11 bases separating them. CDR3 nucleotides: TGCGCCAGCCCCCCGTACCCCGAGCAGTACTTC. It specifies CASPPYPEQYF.

This clone was picked up a small number of times. The rearrangement uses TRBV30 and TRBJ2-3; 13 positions agree with TRBD2. The CDR3 runs 18 residues. Germline lookup yields CDR1 GTSNPN and CDR2 SVGIG (reference sequence). The V gene end was trimmed by 0 bases and the J gene end by 0 bases; junction bases not matched to a gene: 6. CDR3 nucleotide sequence: TGTGCCTGGAGTGTGGGACTAGCGGGAATAATTAGCACAGATACGCAGTATTTT. It translates to CAWSVGLAGIISTDTQYF. The variable domain in full, with the rest retrieved from reference TRBV30 and TRBJ2-3, is SQTIHQWPATLVQPVGSPLSLECTVEGTSNPNLYWYRQAAGRGLQLLFYSVGIGQISSEVPQNLSASRPQDRQFILSSKKLLLSDSGFYLCAWSVGLAGIISTDTQYFGPGTRLTVL.

The chain couples TRBV6-5 to TRBJ1-6, with D hard to call. CDR3 length equals 14 residues. V lost 3 bases and J lost 7, with 10 bases in between. Germline V lookup: CDR1 MNHEY, CDR2 SVGAGI. As DNA, the CDR3 is TGTGCCAGCAGTTATGGACCCGCCAATTCACCCCTCCACTTT. Encoded protein: CASSYGPANSPLHF.

The chain carries TRBV27 and TRBJ2-7; TRBD1 agrees at 7 bases. Trimming cost V 8 bases and J 0 bases; bases outside gene matches: 19. This CDR3 is built from 18 residues. CDR1 and CDR2 (germline): MNHEY, SMNVEV (reference sequence). In DNA form, the CDR3 reads TGTGCCAGCGGTACGTTTAAGTGGGGCAGGGGGTACTCCTACGAGCAGTACTTC. Protein sequence: CASGTFKWGRGYSYEQYF.

The chain combines TRBV28 with TRBJ1-1; possibly TRBD1 for D (6 bases). CDR1 is MDHEN, CDR2 SYDVKM, per germline. The CDR3 extends over 17 amino acids. V lost 1 base and J 4 bases, leaving 19 bases between the germline ends. The CDR3 protein is CASSLLGADRKGTEAFF. CDR3 coding DNA: TGTGCCAGCAGTTTATTGGGGGCCGACAGGAAGGGCACTGAAGCTTTCTTT.

In nucleotides, the CDR3 is TGCAGCGTTGGGAGGGGGTCGGGGTTCACCGGGGAGCTGTTTTTT. Translated, it gives CSVGRGSGFTGELFF. The V and J genes are TRBV29-1 and TRBJ2-2; D is perhaps TRBD1 or TRBD2 (6 bases each). Germline CDR1 SQVTM, CDR2 ANQGSEA. V lost 4 bases and J lost 4, with 16 bases in between. The CDR3 has 15 residues.

DNA for the CDR3: TGTGCCAGCAGCCGTGGGACTAGCGGTTCCTACGAGCAGTACTTC. This gives the protein CASSRGTSGSYEQYF. J is TRBJ2-7 and V is TRBV7-2; 11 bases fit TRBD2. This CDR3 spans 15 amino acids. Per the germline V gene, CDR1 is SGHTA and CDR2 is FQGNSA. The V gene end was trimmed by 5 bases and the J gene end by 1 base; junction bases not matched to a gene: 4.

This clone came up once. V gene TRBV28 combines with J gene TRBJ2-1; D not resolved. This CDR3 spans 13 amino acids. Trimming cost V 1 base and J 9 bases, with 10 bases left between them. Per germline, CDR1 MDHEN and CDR2 SYDVKM. The CDR3 protein is CASSLFRSTEQFF. CDR3 DNA sequence: TGTGCCAGCAGTTTATTCAGAAGTACTGAGCAGTTCTTC. Full variable domain (missing parts from reference TRBV28 and TRBJ2-1): DVKVTQSSRYLVKRTGEKVFLECVQDMDHENMFWYRQDPGLGLRLIYFSYDVKMKEKGDIPEGYSVSREKKERFSLILESASTNQTSMYLCASSLFRSTEQFFGPGTRLTVL.

This clone was detected a few times. The chain recombines TRBV7-9 with TRBJ2-3, with D possibly being TRBD1 or TRBD2 (6 bases each). In germline, CDR1 is SEHNR, CDR2 FQNEAQ (reference sequence). Trimming took 3 bases from V and 2 from J, leaving 9 bases between them. The CDR3 totals 14 residues. Here the CDR3 reads CASSLAGHTDTQYF. For the CDR3, the DNA is TGTGCCAGCAGCTTGGCGGGACACACAGATACGCAGTATTTT.

The chain couples TRBV2 to TRBJ2-3; D is perhaps TRBD2 (6 bases). The length of the CDR3 is 16 residues. V shed 3 bases and J shed 3 bases, with 16 bases lying between them. Germline V CDR1 and CDR2: SNHLY, FYNNEI. As DNA, the CDR3 is TGTGCCAGCAGTGACTTTAGCGGAGTTGTTACAGATACGCAGTATTTT. It translates to CASSDFSGVVTDTQYF.

This chain connects TRBV10-2 to TRBJ2-7, with 8 bases that match TRBD2. Germline V lookup: CDR1 WSHSY, CDR2 SAAADI. Losses at the gene ends were 6 bases for V and 6 bases for J; bases not matched to a gene: 7. The CDR3 sequence is 13 residues long. This chain's CDR3 is CASRTIAGIEQYF. CDR3 sequence (DNA): TGCGCCAGCAGGACTATAGCGGGAATCGAGCAGTACTTC.

The chain is built from TRBV5-4 and TRBJ2-5; D gene ambiguous. V was pared by 0 bases and J by 1 base, with 7 bases between. The CDR3 contains 14 residues. CDR1 is SGHNT, CDR2 YYREEE, per germline (reference sequence). In nucleotides, the CDR3 is TGTGCCAGCAGCTTGGCCGACGGCCAAGAGACCCAGTACTTC. Translated, it gives CASSLADGQETQYF.

The V call is TRBV15, the J call TRBJ1-1; TRBD1 agrees at 8 bases. Germline loops: CDR1 LNHNV, CDR2 YYDKDF (reference sequence). The V and J ends lost 0 bases and 0 bases, in that order; junction bases with no gene match: 3. The CDR3 has 16 residues. The chain's CDR3 is CATSRDQGALNTEAFF. The CDR3 coding sequence is TGTGCCACCAGCAGAGACCAGGGGGCGCTGAACACTGAAGCTTTCTTT.

The chain is built from TRBV30 and TRBJ2-7, with 9 bases matching TRBD1. The CDR3 covers 15 residues. The V gene's germline CDR1 is GTSNPN and CDR2 SVGIG (reference sequence). Trimming cost V 3 bases and J 3 bases; bases outside gene matches: 9. The CDR3 here is CAWRGPGQGFYEQYF. In DNA form, the CDR3 reads TGTGCCTGGAGGGGCCCGGGACAGGGTTTCTACGAGCAGTACTTC.

The chain couples TRBV5-6 to TRBJ2-7; perhaps TRBD1 as D (6 bases). CDR1 SGHDT and CDR2 YYEEEE come from the germline V gene. Trimming stripped 5 bases from V and 1 base from J, with 16 bases between. The CDR3 sequence is 15 residues long. CDR3 sequence (DNA): TGTGCCAGCAGTCTGGACAGCTTTTATTCCTACGAGCAGTACTTC. Its protein is CASSLDSFYSYEQYF.

The genes are TRBV4-1 and TRBJ1-5, with TRBD1 matching over 7 bases. The CDR3 length is 14 residues. Losses at the gene ends were 5 bases for V and 6 bases for J; bases not matched to a gene: 7. Germline V gene sequence: CDR1 MGHRA, CDR2 YSYEKL. The CDR3 nucleotides are TGCGCCAGCAGCTGGACTCAGGGGGGTCAGCCCCAGCATTTT. As protein: CASSWTQGGQPQHF.

The chain carries TRBV10-2 and TRBJ1-5; D is possibly TRBD1 (5 bases). Germline V CDR1 and CDR2: WSHSY, SAAADI. V dropped 4 bases and J dropped 3 bases, with 7 bases sitting between them. This CDR3 has 13 amino acids. The CDR3 is CASSAGVNQPQHF. CDR3 bases: TGCGCCAGCAGTGCGGGGGTCAATCAGCCCCAGCATTTT.